This T cell receptor beta chain was found in a study of T-cell reconstitution after alpha-beta-depleted transplantation in children (dated by TCRdb to 2016 to 2017). Regarding the complete study: The study quantitatively tracked T-cell immune reconstitution after TCRalphabeta/CD19-depleted allogeneic hematopoietic cell transplantation in children using TCR repertoire profiling.

Summary of the overall study and its limitations: In some patients, the high TCRbeta diversity seen at day 60 was put down to recipient T cells and intrathymic progenitors that had survived conditioning. About two months after transplant, the apparently early recovery of alphabetaT-cell counts reportedly depended on just several hundred clones that had expanded rapidly and came from non-depleted graft cells. Over subsequent months, a decline in hyperexpanded clone frequencies was noted, and after one year, T-cell counts and TCRbeta diversity were mostly ascribed to newly produced T cells.

In its sample, this clonotype was seen many times. Its antigen remains undetermined. No much larger clone exists at a distance of one base, and base qualities are not known. According to the germline V gene (reference sequence), CDR1 reads LGHDT and CDR2 reads YNNKEL. V is pared back by 3 bases and J by 3 bases, with 11 bases lying between the germline termini. The CDR3 starts with the cysteine, ends with the phenylalanine, and has 14 residues. Only the CDR3 portion is preserved as DNA: 42 bases, with reading frame beginning at the first base. Library method: PCR. The instrument was an Illumina HiSeq 2500. TCR library preparation used molecular barcoding, with unique molecular identifiers applied to normalize quantification of the TCRbeta repertoire. The public reads were reprocessed in TCRdb via fastp at Q25 and MiXCR, keeping in-frame beta chains. Rows are unified per CDR3 protein, each entry keeping the most common DNA and genes. For this sample the table gives about 460,000 distinct CDR3 sequences, of which over 9.5% were detected only once. Together, the top ten hold roughly 2.1% of the sample.

According to the study, the label for this sample's treatment or condition signals: allogeneic hematopoietic cell transplantation with graft depleted of TCRalphabeta T cells and CD19 B cells. The transplant recipients were children given TCRalphabeta/CD19-depleted allogeneic hematopoietic cell grafts. This clonotype originated in a child under 10 years old with inherited bone marrow failure, due to receive a stem cell transplant. The sequences come from PBMCs, collected before TCRalphabeta/CD19-depleted stem cell transplant. The rearrangement combines TRBV3-1 with TRBJ2-5; TRBD2 is a possible D gene, resting on 6 matching bases. CDR3 loop: CASSQAGWEETQYF. The nucleotides are TGTGCCAGCAGCCAGGCGGGATGGGAAGAGACCCAGTACTTC.